Listed here is a single TCR beta chain. Its antigen is currently not known. Base qualities are not provided; no much larger clone lies one nucleotide away. The immunoSEQ Assay, a bias-controlled multiplex PCR, was used to amplify TCRbeta CDR3 regions from genomic DNA. Regarding the original processing steps: Within the assay, amplification of reference gene primers was used to estimate how many nucleated cells each sample contained. To quantify the absolute abundance of each unique TCRbeta CDR3 rearrangement, sequence reads were collapsed and filtered. For each sample, productive Simpson clonality was calculated by taking the square root of Simpson's diversity index across productive rearrangements. TCRdb took this table from immuneACCESS and kept in-frame rearrangements with V and J called. Such tables lack part of the clones; where checked against another copy, unresolved V genes explain under half of the gap, and the rest is unexplained. V, J and clone size were drawn from that table, and D and trimming were deduced from the DNA. The sample data list about 280,000 clones, and roughly 80% of these were observed just once. The leading ten clones occupy less than 5.5% of the sample.

The data originate from a study of blood T cell repertoires in COVID-19 (TCRdb year 2020). Regarding the research as a whole: Samples covering the acute and convalescent phases of COVID-19 were provided by collaborators in the United States, Italy and Spain. The material from the prospective study consisted of cDNA or gDNA derived from T cells, B-cell-depleted T cells, or PBMCs. Deeply sampled blood TCRbeta repertoires from subjects exposed to, actively infected with, or recovered from COVID-19 were included in the dataset. The repertoires were made available in a free public database intended to serve as a resource for research on the immune response to SARS-CoV-2. Samples came from the ongoing ImmuneRACE study (first 160 participants) plus 1,254 subjects from 6 global collaborators. A de-identified subject ID, COVID-19 status, age in years and sex were almost always included in the sample metadata. Where available, HLA class I and class II types were taken from metadata supplied by the sample provider and were not determined by assay-based typing. On the study overall, not on this receptor specifically: The quantity of clinical and demographic metadata differed by source and by participant and was supplied without curation.

Participants in the prospective study were aged about 18 to 90 years, lived in 20 to 30 United States geographic areas, and enrolled through a virtual design. In the prospective study, cohorts were assigned on the basis of participant-reported clinical history obtained from a screening survey and a study questionnaire. Exposed participants were defined as having been in contact with someone with a PCR-confirmed or clinician-diagnosed COVID-19 case within 2 weeks of study entry. In the prospective study, mobile phlebotomists collected whole blood, serum and a nasopharyngeal or oropharyngeal swab from each participant. Additional blood draws and questionnaires over an approximately 2-month period could optionally be provided by prospective study participants. Before DNA extraction, prospective study blood samples were shipped either frozen or at room temperature. The TCR was taken from a man between 35 and 55 years old who had been exposed to COVID-19. The sequenced material came from PBMCs or T cells enriched from blood (not recorded which).

The CDR3 protein: CASSQTSGRTDTQYF. The bases read TGCGCCAGCAGCCAGACTAGCGGGAGGACAGATACGCAGTATTTT. This sequence uses TRBV4-1 and TRBJ2-3; 13 bases in the junction line up with TRBD2. The V end gives up 3 bases and the J end 3 bases, leaving 0 bases in the junction not matched to a gene. The CDR3 numbers 15 residues from cysteine through phenylalanine. The DNA shown is the 45-base CDR3, in frame from base 1. For CDR1 and CDR2, the germline V gene lists MGHRA and YSYEKL.